This TCR beta chain was observed in a study of blood T cell repertoires in COVID-19. Study details: Samples taken during acute and convalescent COVID-19 were collected in the United States, Italy and Spain.

In the original processing: Amplified reference gene primers provided the basis for estimating nucleated cell counts. Repertoires were generated with immunoSEQ multiplex PCR, while TCRdb's copy carries only in-frame clones and drops some. Clonal size and the V and J genes are those of that table, whereas D and trimming came from the DNA. Of fewer than 250,000 clones listed, around 87% are singletons. Clinical histories supplied by participants themselves formed the basis of cohort assignment. The trim removed 3 bases at V and 5 bases at J, leaving 6 bases unmatched. The CDR3 extends over 15 amino acids. Germline CDR1 reads MNHNS; CDR2 reads SASEGT.

The chain has TRBV6-1 and TRBJ2-2, with 7 bases fitting TRBD1. Sequencing used PBMCs or T cells enriched from blood (not recorded which). This clonotype was sampled from a man in his thirties or forties in a cohort exposed to, infected with or recovered from COVID-19 (not recorded which). The CDR3: CASSDDRVRTGELFF. The CDR3, as DNA: TGTGCCAGCAGTGATGACAGGGTACGGACCGGGGAGCTGTTTTTT.